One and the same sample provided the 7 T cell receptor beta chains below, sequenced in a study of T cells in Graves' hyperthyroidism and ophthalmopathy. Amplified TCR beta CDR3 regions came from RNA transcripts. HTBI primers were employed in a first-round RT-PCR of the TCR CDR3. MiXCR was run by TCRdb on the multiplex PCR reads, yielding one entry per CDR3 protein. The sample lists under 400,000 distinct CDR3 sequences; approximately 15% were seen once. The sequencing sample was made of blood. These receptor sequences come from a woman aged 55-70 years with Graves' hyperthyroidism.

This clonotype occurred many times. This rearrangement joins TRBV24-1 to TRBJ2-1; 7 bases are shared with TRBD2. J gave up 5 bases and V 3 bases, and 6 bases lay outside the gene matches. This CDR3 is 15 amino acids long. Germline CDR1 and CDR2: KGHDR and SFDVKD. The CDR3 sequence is CATSDAGLENNEQFF. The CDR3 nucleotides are TGTGCCACCAGTGATGCTGGACTAGAGAACAATGAGCAGTTCTTC.

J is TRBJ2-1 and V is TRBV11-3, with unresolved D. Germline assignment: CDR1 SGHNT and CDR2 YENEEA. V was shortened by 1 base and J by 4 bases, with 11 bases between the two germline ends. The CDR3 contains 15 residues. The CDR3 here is CASSLGPSKYNEQFF. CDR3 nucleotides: TGTGCCAGCAGCTTAGGTCCGTCAAAATACAATGAGCAGTTCTTC.

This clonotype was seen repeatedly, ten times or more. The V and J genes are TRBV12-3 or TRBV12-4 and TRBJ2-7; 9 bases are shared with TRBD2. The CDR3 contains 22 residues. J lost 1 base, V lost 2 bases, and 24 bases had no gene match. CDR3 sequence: CASSLRDRWRMGREGVSYEQYF. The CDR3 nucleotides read TGTGCCAGCAGTTTAAGGGACCGATGGCGGATGGGGCGGGAGGGCGTTTCCTACGAGCAGTACTTC.

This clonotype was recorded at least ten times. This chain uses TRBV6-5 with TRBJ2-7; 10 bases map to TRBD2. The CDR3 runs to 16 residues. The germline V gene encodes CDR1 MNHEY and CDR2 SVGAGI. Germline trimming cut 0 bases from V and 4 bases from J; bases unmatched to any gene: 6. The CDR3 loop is CASSYSISGRPYEQYF. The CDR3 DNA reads TGTGCCAGCAGTTACTCGATTAGCGGGAGGCCGTACGAGCAGTACTTC.

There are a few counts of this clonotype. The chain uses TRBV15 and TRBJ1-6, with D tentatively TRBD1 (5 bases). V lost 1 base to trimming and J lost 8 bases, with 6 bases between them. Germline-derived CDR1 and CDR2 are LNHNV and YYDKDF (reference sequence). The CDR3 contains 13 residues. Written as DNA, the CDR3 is TGTGCCACCAGCAGAGTGGGGGATTCACCCCTCCACTTT. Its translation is CATSRVGDSPLHF.

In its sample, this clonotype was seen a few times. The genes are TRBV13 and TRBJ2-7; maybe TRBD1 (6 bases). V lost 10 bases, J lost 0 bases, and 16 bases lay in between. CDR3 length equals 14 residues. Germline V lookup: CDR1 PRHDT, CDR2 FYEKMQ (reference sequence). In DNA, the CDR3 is TGTGCCAACAGGGCAGTAGCGAGCTCCTACGAGCAGTACTTC. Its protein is CANRAVASSYEQYF.

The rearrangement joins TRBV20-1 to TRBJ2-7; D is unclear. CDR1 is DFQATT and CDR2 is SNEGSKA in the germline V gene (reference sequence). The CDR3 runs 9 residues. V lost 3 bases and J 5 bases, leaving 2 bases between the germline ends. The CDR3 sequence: CSASHEQYF. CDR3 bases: TGCAGTGCTAGTCACGAGCAGTACTTC.